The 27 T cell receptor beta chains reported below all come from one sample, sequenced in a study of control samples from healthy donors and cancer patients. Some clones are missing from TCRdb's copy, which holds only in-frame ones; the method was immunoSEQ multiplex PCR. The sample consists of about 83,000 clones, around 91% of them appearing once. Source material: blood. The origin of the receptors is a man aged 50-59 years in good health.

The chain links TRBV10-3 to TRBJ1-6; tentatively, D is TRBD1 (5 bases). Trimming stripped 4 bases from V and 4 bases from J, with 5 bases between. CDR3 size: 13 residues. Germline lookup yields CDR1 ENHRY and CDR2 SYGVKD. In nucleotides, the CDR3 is TGTGCCATCAGTGGACAGTATAATTCACCCCTCCACTTT. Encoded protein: CAISGQYNSPLHF.

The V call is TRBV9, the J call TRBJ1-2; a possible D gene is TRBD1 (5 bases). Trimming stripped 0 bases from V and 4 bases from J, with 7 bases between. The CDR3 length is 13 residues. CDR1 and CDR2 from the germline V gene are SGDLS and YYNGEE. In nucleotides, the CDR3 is TGTGCCAGCAGCGTAGTGGGGGGCTATGGCTACACCTTC. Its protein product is CASSVVGGYGYTF. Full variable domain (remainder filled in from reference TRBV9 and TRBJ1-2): DSGVTQTPKHLITATGQRVTLRCSPRSGDLSVYWYQQSLDQGLQFLIQYYNGEERAKGNILERFSAQQFPDLHSELNLSSLELGDSALYFCASSVVGGYGYTFGSGTRLTVV.

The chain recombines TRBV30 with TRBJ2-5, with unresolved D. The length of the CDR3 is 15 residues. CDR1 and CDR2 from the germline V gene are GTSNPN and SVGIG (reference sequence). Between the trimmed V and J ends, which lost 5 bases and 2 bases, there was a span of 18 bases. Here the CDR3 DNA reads TGTGCCTGGGACCTGGGCTCGGACGAACAAGAGACCCAGTACTTC. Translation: CAWDLGSDEQETQYF.

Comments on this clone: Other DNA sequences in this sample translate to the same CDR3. CDR3 nucleotides: TGTGCCAGCAGCCCCCGTCGGGGGTGGACCGGGGAGCTGTTTTTT. Protein: CASSPRRGWTGELFF. V usage is TRBV11-3 and J usage is TRBJ2-2; a weak D match, TRBD2 (6 bases). Germline V gene sequence: CDR1 SGHNT, CDR2 YENEEA. V lost 5 bases, J lost 5 bases, and 15 bases lay in between. This CDR3 has 15 residues.

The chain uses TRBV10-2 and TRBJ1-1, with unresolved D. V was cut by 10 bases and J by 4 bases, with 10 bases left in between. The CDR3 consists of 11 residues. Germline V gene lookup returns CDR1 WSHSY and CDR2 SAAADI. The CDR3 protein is CATVVATEAFF. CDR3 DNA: TGCGCCACTGTCGTCGCCACTGAAGCTTTCTTT.

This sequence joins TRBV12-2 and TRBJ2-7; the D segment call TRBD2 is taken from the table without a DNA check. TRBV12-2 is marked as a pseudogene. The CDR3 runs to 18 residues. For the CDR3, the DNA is TGTGCAAGTCGCTTAGGGGACTTCGGGACTAGCGGTAACTACGAGCAGTACTTC. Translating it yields CASRLGDFGTSGNYEQYF.

The CDR3 protein is CSVRGTGAYEQYF. The CDR3 coding sequence is TGCAGCGTGAGAGGAACAGGGGCCTACGAGCAGTACTTC. The genes are TRBV29-1 and TRBJ2-7; 7 bases agree with TRBD1. Germline-derived CDR1 and CDR2 are SQVTM and ANQGSEA. This CDR3 is built from 13 residues. V was pared by 6 bases and J by 2 bases, with 7 bases of the junction left unmatched.

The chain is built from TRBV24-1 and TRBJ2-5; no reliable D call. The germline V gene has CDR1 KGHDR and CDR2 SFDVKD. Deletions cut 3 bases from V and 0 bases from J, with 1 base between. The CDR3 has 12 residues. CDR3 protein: CATSDNQETQYF. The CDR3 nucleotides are TGTGCCACCAGTGATAACCAAGAGACCCAGTACTTC.

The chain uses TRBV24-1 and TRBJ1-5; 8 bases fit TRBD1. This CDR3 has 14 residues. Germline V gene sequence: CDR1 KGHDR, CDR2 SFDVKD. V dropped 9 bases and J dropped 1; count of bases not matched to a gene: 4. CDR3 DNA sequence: TGTGCCACCGGGCAGGGGGCAAGCAATCAGCCCCAGCATTTT. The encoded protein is CATGQGASNQPQHF.

CDR3 coding DNA: TGTGCCTGGAGCGTCGGAGTAAAAGGCTACACCTTC. This translates into CAWSVGVKGYTF. The chain couples TRBV30 to TRBJ1-2; D is undetermined. The CDR3 totals 12 residues. V lost 3 bases and J lost 8, with 13 bases in between. Germline-derived CDR1 and CDR2 are GTSNPN and SVGIG (reference sequence).

The CDR3 loop is CASSFRASPQYF. In DNA, the CDR3 is TGTGCCAGCAGCTTCCGGGCTAGTCCCCAGTACTTC. The chain has TRBV7-2 and TRBJ2-5; D not certain. Germline assignment: CDR1 SGHTA and CDR2 FQGNSA. Deletions cut 3 bases from V and 9 bases from J, with 11 bases between. This CDR3 spans 12 amino acids.

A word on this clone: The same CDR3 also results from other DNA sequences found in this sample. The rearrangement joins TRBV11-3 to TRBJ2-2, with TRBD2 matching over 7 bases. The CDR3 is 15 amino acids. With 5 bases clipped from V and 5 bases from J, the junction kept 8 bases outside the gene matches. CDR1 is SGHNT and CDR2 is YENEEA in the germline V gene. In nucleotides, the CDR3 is TGTGCCAGCAGCCCCCGGCGGGGGTGGACCGGGGAGCTGTTTTTT. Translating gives CASSPRRGWTGELFF.

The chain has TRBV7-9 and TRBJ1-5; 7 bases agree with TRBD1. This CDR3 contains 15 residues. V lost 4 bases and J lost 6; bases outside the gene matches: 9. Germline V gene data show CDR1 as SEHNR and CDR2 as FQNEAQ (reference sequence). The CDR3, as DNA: TGTGCCAGCAGCTCGGGGGACAGAGAGGGTCAGCCCCAGCATTTT. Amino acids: CASSSGDREGQPQHF.

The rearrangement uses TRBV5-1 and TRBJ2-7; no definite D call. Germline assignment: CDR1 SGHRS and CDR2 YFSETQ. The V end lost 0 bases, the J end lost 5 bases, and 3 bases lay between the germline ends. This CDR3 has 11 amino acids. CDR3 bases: TGCGCCAGCAGCTTGGGAGACGAGCAGTACTTC. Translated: CASSLGDEQYF.

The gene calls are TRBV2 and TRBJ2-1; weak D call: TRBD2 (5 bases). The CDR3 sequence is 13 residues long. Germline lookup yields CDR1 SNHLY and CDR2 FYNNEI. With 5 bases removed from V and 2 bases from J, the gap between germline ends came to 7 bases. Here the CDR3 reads CASSPGTYNEQFF. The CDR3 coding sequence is TGTGCCAGCAGTCCGGGGACCTACAATGAGCAGTTCTTC.

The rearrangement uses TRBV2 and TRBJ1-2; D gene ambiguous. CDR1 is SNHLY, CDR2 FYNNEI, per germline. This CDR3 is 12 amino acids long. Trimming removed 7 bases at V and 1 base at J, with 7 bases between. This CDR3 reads CASNPDNYGYTF. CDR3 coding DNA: TGTGCCAGCAATCCGGATAACTATGGCTACACCTTC.

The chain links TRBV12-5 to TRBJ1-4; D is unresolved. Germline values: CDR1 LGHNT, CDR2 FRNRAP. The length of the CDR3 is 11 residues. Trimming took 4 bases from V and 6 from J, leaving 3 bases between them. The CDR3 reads CASGSHEKLFF. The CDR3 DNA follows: TGTGCTAGTGGTTCTCATGAAAAACTGTTTTTT.

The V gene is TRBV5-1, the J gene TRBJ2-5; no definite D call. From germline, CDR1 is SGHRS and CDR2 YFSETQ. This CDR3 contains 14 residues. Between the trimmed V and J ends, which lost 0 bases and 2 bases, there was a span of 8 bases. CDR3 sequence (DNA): TGCGCCAGCAGCTTGGTTGGGTCACAAGAGACCCAGTACTTC. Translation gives CASSLVGSQETQYF. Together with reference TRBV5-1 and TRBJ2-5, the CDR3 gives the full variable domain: KAGVTQTPRYLIKTRGQQVTLSCSPISGHRSVSWYQQTPGQGLQFLFEYFSETQRNKGNFPGRFSGRQFSNSRSEMNVSTLELGDSALYLCASSLVGSQETQYFGPGTRLLVL.

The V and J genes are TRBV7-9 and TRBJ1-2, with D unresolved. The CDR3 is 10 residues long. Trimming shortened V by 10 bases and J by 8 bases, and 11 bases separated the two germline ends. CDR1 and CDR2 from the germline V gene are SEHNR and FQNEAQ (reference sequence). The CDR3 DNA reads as TGTGCCATCCGGGGAGCGGGCTACACCTTC. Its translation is CAIRGAGYTF.

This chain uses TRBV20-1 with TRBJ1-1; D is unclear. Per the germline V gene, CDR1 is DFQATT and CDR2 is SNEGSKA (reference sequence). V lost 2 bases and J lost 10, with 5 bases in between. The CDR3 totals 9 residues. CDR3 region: CSARRGAFF. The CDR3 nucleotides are TGCAGTGCTAGAAGAGGAGCTTTCTTT.

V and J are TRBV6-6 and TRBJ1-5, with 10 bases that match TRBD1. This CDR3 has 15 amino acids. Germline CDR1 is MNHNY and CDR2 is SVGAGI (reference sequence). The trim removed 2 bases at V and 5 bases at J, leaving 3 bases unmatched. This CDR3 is CASSYGGTGDQPQHF. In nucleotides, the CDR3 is TGTGCCAGCAGTTACGGCGGGACAGGGGATCAGCCCCAGCATTTT.

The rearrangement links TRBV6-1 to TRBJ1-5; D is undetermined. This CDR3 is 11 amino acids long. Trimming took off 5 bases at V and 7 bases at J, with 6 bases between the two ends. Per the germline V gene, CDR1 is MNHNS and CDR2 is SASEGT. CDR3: CASSSSQPQHF. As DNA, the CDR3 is TGTGCCAGCAGTTCAAGCCAGCCCCAGCATTTT.

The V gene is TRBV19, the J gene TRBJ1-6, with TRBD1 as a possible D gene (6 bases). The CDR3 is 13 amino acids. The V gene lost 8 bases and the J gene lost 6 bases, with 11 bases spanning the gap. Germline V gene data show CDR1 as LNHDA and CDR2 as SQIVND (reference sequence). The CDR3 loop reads CASRDTRNSPLHF. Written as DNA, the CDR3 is TGTGCCAGTCGGGACACCCGTAATTCACCCCTCCACTTT.

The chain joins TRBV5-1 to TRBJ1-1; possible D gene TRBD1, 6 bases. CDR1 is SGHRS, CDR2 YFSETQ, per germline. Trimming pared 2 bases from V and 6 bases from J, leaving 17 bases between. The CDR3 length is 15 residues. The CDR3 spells CASSFSGRGSPEAFF. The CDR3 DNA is TGCGCCAGCAGCTTTTCAGGCAGGGGTTCCCCTGAAGCTTTCTTT.

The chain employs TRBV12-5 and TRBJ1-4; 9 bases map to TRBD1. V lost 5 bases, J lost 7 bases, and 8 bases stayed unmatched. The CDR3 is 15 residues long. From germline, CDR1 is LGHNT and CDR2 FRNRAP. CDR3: CASGVLQGAIEKLFF. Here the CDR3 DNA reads TGTGCTAGTGGTGTCCTACAGGGGGCCATTGAAAAACTGTTTTTT.

The CDR3 bases are TGCAGCGTTGAAGGCAGAACGAACACTGAAGCTTTCTTT. Its translation is CSVEGRTNTEAFF. V is TRBV29-1 and J is TRBJ1-1; unclear D gene. The V gene lost 1 base and the J gene lost 1 base, with 7 bases spanning the gap. This CDR3 contains 13 residues. The germline CDR1 and CDR2 sequences are SQVTM and ANQGSEA.

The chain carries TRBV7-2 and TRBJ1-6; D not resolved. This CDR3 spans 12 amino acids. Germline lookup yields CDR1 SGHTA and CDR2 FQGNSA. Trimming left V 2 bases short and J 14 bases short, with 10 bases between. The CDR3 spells CASSLQVKSLHF. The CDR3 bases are TGTGCCAGCAGCTTACAGGTCAAGTCCCTCCACTTT.